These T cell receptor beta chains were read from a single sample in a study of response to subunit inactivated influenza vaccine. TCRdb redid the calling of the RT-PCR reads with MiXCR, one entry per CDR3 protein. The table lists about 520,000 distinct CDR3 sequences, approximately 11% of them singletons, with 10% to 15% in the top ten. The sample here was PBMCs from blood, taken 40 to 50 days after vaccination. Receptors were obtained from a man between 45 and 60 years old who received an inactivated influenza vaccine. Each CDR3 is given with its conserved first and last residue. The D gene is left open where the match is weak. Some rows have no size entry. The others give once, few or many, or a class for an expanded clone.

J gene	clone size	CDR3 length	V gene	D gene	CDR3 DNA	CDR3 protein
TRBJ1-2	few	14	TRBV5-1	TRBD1	TGCGCCAGCAGCTCCGGGACAGGGGTCTATGGCTACACCTTC	CASSSGTGVYGYTF
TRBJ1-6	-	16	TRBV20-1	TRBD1	TGCAGTGCTAGAGATTGGGGGGACAGTATAGTTTCACCCCTCCACTTT	CSARDWGDSIVSPLHF
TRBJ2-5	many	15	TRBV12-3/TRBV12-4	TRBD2	TGTGCCAGCAGTTCGATGACTAGCGGCCAAGAGACCCAGTACTTC	CASSSMTSGQETQYF
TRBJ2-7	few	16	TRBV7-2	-	TGTGCCAGCAGCTTATCGGCCGGGTCCCGAGTCTACGAGCAGTACTTC	CASSLSAGSRVYEQYF
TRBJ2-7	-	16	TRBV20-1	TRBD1	TGCTGTGCTAGAGATGTAATGGGACAGGGGTGGTACGAGCAGTACTTC	CCARDVMGQGWYEQYF
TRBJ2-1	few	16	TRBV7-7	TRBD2	TGTGCTAGCAGCCCCGGACTAGCGGGGGGAGTTAATGAGCAGTTCTTC	CASSPGLAGGVNEQFF
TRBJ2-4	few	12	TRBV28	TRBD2	TGTGCCAGCAGTTTTTCCAGCGGGGTTCAGTACTTC	CASSFSSGVQYF
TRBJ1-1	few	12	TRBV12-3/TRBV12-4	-	TGTGCCAGCAGGGAGGGGACCCTCGGAGCTTTCTTT	CASREGTLGAFF
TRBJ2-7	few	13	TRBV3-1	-	TGTGCCAGCAGCCAACGACTAGCCTACGAGCAGTACTTC	CASSQRLAYEQYF
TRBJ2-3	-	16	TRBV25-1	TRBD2	TGTGCCAGCAGTGGGACTAGCTTCGGACGCACAGATACGCAGTATTTT	CASSGTSFGRTDTQYF
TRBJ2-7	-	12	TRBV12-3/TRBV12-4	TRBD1	TGTGCCAGCAGGGCCACAGGGGGCGAGCAGTACTTC	CASRATGGEQYF